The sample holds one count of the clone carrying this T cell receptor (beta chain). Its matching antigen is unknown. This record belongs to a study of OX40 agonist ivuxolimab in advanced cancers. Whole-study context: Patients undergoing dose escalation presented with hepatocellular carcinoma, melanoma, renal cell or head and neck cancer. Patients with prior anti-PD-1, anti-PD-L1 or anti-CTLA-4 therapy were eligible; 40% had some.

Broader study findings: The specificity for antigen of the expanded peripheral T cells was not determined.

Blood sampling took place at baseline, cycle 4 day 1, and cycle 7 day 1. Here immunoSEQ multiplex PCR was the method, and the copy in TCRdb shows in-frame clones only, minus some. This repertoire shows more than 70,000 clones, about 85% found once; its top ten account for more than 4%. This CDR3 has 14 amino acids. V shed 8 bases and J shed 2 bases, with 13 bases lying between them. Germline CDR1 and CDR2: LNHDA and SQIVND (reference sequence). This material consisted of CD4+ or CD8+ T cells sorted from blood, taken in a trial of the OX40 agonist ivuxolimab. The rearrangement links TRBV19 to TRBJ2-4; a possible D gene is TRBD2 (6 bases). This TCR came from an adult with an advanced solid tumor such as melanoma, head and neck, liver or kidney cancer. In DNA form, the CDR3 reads TGTGCCAGTCGGGCAGGACTACCCAAAAACATTCAGTACTTC. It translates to CASRAGLPKNIQYF.